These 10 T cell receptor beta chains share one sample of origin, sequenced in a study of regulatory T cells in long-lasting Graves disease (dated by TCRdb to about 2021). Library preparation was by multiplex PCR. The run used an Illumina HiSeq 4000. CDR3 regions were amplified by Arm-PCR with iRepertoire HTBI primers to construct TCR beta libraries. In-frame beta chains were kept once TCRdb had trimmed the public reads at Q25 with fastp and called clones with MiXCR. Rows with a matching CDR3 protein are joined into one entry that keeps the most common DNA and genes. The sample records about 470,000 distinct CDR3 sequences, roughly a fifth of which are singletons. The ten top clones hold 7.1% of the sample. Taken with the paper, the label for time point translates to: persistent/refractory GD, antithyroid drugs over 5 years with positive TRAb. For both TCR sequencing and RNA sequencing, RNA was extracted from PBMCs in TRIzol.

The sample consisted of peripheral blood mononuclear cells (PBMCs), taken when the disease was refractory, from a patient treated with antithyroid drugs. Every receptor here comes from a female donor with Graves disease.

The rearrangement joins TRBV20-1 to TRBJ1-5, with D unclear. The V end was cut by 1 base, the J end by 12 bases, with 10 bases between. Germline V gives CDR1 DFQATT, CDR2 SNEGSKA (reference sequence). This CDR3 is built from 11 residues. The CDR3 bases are TGCAGTGCTAGAGGCCCCGAAAACCAGCATTTT. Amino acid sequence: CSARGPENQHF.

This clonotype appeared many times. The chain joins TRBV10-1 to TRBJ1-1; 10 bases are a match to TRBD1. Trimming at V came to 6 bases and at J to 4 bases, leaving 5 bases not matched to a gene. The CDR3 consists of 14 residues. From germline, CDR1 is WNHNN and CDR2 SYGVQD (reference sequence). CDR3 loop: CASRGTGAGTEAFF. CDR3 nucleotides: TGCGCCAGCAGGGGGACAGGGGCCGGCACTGAAGCTTTCTTT.

Here the CDR3 reads CASSIPDDGYTF. The CDR3 DNA reads as TGTGCCAGTAGTATCCCAGACGATGGCTACACCTTC. The chain is built from TRBV19 and TRBJ1-2; D is unresolved. This CDR3 has 12 amino acids. CDR1 is LNHDA and CDR2 is SQIVND in the germline V gene (reference sequence). The ends were cut back, 3 bases at V and 6 bases at J, with 8 bases in the middle.

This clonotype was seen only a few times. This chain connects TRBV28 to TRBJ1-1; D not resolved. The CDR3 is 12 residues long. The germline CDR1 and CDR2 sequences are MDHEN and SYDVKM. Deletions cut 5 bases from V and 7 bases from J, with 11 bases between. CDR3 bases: TGTGCCAGCAGTCCCAGCCAGTTTGAAGCTTTCTTT. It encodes CASSPSQFEAFF.

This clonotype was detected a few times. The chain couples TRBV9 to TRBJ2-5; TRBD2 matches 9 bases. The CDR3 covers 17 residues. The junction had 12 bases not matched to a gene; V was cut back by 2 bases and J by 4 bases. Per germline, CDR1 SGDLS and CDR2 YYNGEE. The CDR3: CASSVRSGSEVSETQYF. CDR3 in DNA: TGTGCCAGCAGCGTTCGTAGCGGGAGTGAAGTTTCAGAGACCCAGTACTTC.

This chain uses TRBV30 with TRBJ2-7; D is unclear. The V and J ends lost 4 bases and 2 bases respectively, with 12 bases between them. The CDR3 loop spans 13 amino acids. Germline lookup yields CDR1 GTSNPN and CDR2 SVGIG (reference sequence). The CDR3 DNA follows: TGTGCCTGGAACCTCATGAGTCCCTACGAGCAGTACTTC. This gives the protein CAWNLMSPYEQYF. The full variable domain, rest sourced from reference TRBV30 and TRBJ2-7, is SQTIHQWPATLVQPVGSPLSLECTVEGTSNPNLYWYRQAAGRGLQLLFYSVGIGQISSEVPQNLSASRPQDRQFILSSKKLLLSDSGFYLCAWNLMSPYEQYFGPGTRLTVT.

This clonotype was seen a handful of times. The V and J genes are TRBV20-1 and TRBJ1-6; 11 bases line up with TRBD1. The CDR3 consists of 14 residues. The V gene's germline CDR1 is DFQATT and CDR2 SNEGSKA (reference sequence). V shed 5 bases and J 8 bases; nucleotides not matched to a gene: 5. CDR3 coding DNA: TGCAGTGCTGGACGGGACAGGGGGGATTCACCCCTCCACTTT. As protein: CSAGRDRGDSPLHF.

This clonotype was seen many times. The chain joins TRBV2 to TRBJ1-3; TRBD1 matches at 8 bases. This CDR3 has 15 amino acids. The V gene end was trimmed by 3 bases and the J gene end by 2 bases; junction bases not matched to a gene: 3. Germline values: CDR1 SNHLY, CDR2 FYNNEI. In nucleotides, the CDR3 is TGTGCCAGCAGTGAGACAGGGGAGGCTGGAAACACCATATATTTT. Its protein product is CASSETGEAGNTIYF. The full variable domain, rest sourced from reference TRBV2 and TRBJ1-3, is EPEVTQTPSHQVTQMGQEVILRCVPISNHLYFYWYRQILGQKVEFLVSFYNNEISEKSEIFDDQFSVERPDGSNFTLKIRSTKLEDSAMYFCASSETGEAGNTIYFGEGSWLTVV.

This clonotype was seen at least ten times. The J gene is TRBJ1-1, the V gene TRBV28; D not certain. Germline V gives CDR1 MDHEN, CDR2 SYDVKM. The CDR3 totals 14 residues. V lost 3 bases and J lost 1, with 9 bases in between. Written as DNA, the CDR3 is TGTGCCAGCAGTTTTGAGGCGGGGAACACTGAAGCTTTCTTT. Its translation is CASSFEAGNTEAFF.

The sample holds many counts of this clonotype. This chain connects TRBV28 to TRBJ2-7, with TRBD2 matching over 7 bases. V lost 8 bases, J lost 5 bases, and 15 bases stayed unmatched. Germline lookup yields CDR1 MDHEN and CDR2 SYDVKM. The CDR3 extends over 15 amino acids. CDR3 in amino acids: CASLSGGGARDEQYF. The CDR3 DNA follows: TGTGCCAGCTTATCGGGCGGGGGTGCTCGCGACGAGCAGTACTTC.